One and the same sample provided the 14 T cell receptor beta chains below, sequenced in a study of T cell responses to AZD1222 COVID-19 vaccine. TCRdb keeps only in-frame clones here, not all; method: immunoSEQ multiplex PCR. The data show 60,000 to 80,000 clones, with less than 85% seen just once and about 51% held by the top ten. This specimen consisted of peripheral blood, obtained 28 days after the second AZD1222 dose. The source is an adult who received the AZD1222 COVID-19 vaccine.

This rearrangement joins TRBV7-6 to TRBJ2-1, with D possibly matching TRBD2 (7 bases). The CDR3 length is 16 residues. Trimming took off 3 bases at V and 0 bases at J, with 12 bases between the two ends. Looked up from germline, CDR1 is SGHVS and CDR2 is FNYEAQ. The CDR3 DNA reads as TGTGCCAGCAGCTTGACGGGGGGCAGCTCCTACAATGAGCAGTTCTTC. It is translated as CASSLTGGSSYNEQFF.

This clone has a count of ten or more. The CDR3 region is CSASTGAVAGNTIYF. As DNA, the CDR3 is TGCAGTGCTAGTACAGGGGCGGTGGCTGGAAACACCATATATTTT. This chain uses TRBV20-1 with TRBJ1-3, with 7 nucleotides matching TRBD1. The length of the CDR3 is 15 residues. Germline CDR1 and CDR2: DFQATT and SNEGSKA (reference sequence). Germline trimming cut 3 bases from V and 2 bases from J; bases unmatched to any gene: 7.

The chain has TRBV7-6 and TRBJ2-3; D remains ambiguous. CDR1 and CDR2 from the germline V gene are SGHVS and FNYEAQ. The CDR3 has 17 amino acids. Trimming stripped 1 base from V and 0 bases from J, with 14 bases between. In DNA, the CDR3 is TGTGCCAGCAGCTTAGAGCCCAGGATTACTAGCACAGATACGCAGTATTTT. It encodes CASSLEPRITSTDTQYF.

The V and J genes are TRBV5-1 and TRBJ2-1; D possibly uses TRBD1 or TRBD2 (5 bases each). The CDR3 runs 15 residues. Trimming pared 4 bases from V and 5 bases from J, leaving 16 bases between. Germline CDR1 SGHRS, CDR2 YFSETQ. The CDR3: CASSVGESINNEQFF. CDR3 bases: TGCGCCAGCAGCGTAGGGGAGAGTATTAACAATGAGCAGTTCTTC.

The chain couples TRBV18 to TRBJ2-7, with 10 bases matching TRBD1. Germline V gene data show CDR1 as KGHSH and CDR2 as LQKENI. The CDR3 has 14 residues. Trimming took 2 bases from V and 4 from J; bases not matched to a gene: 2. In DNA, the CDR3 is TGTGCCAGCTCACCAGGGACAGGGGTGTACGAGCAGTACTTC. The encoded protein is CASSPGTGVYEQYF.

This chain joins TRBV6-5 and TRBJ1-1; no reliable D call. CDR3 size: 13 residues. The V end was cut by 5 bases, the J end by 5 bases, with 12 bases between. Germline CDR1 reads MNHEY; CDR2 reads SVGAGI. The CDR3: CASSLHSTTEAFF. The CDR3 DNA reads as TGTGCCAGCAGTCTCCACTCGACGACTGAAGCTTTCTTT.

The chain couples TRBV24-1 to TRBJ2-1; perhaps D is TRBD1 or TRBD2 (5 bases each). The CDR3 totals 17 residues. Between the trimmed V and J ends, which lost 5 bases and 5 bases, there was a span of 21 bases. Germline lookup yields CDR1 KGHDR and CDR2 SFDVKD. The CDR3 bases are TGTGCCACCAGTGCTGCCCCCCATGGGACGGGGAACAATGAGCAGTTCTTC. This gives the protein CATSAAPHGTGNNEQFF.

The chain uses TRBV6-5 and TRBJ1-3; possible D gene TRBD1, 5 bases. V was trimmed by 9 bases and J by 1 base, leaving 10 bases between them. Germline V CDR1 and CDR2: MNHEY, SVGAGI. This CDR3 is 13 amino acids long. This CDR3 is CASWGGSGNTIYF. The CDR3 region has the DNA TGTGCCAGTTGGGGGGGGTCTGGAAACACCATATATTTT.

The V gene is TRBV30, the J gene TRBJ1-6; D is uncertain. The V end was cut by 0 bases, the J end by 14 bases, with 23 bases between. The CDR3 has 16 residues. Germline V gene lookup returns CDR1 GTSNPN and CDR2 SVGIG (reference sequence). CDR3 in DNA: TGTGCCTGGAGTGTAGCGGATCGCAGACCTGCGGGCGCCCTCCACTTT. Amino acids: CAWSVADRRPAGALHF.

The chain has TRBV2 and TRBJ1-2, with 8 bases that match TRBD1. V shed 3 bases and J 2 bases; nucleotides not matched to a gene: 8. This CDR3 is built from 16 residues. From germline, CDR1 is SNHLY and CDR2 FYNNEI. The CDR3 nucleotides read TGTGCCAGCAGTGACGGGGGAAACAGGGGGAACTATGGCTACACCTTC. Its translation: CASSDGGNRGNYGYTF.

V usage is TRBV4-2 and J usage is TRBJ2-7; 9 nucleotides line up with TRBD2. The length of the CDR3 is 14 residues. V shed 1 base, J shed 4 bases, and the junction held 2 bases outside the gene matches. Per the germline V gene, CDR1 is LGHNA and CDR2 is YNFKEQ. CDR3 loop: CASSQASGTYEQYF. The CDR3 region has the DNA TGTGCCAGCAGCCAAGCTAGCGGGACGTACGAGCAGTACTTC.

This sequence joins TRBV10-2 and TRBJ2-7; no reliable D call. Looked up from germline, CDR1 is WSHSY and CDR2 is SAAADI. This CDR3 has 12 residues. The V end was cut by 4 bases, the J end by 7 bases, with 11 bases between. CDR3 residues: CASSVASVEQYF. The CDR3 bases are TGCGCCAGCAGTGTAGCCAGCGTGGAGCAGTACTTC.

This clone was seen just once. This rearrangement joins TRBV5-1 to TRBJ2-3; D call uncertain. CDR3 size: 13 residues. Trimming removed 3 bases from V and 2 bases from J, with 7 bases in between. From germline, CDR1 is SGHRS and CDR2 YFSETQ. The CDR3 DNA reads TGCGCCAGCAGCTCGGACCCCACAGATACGCAGTATTTT. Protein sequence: CASSSDPTDTQYF.

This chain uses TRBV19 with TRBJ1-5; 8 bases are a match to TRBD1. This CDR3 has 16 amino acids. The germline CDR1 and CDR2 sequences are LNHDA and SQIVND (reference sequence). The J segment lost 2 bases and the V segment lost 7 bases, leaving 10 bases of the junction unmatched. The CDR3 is CASKAGMDRGNQPQHF. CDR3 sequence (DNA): TGTGCCAGTAAGGCCGGTATGGACAGGGGCAATCAGCCCCAGCATTTT.